This TCR beta chain was captured in a study of T cell repertoires in cytomegalovirus infection. The wider study: CMV infection plus the matching HLA type was flagged by public TCR beta signatures. The study's findings and limits: CMV carriers having the relevant HLA were flagged by cumulative public TCR beta family frequency.

Germline V lookup: CDR1 LGHNT, CDR2 FRNRAP. Trimming took 0 bases from V and 9 from J; bases not matched to a gene: 13. CDR3 length equals 17 residues. Each CDR3 protein is one row after TCRdb ran MiXCR on the reads. The sample records a few hundred thousand distinct CDR3 sequences, just under 40% being singletons. This clonotype was detected a few times. Its antigen is still unknown. Sequences were derived from cultured PBMCs, sampled from culture after CMV antigen stimulation. V is TRBV12-5 and J is TRBJ2-1; 8 bases agree with TRBD1. The receptor was isolated from a human donor in good health (CMV status not recorded). Some clones in this sample may be carry-over from other donors' samples. Here the CDR3 reads CASGLVRGQGATFEQFF. CDR3 nucleotides: TGTGCTAGTGGTTTGGTACGGGGGCAGGGGGCCACGTTTGAGCAGTTCTTC.